Presented here are 13 T cell receptor beta chains from one specimen sequenced in a study of shared clonotypes between healthy human individuals. Generated by immunoSEQ multiplex PCR, the TCRdb table keeps only in-frame clones and is missing some. Here the sample spans about 99,000 clones, more than 45% being singletons. Source material: PBMCs. Every receptor here comes from a woman in her 40s in good health. Some clones in this sample may be carry-over from other donors' samples.

The chain's CDR3 is CASSLLLGAVGGELFF. The CDR3 DNA follows: TGTGCCAGCAGCTTACTCTTGGGAGCTGTGGGCGGGGAGCTGTTTTTT. V is TRBV11-2 and J is TRBJ2-2; weak D call: TRBD2 (5 bases). V dropped 2 bases and J dropped 7 bases, with 17 bases sitting between them. The CDR3 covers 16 residues. Per the germline V gene, CDR1 is SGHAT and CDR2 is FQNNGV.

The chain employs TRBV7-2 and TRBJ2-1, with 13 nucleotides matching TRBD2. Germline trimming cut 6 bases from V and 8 bases from J; bases unmatched to any gene: 7. There are 15 residues in the CDR3. The germline V gene has CDR1 SGHTA and CDR2 FQGNSA. CDR3: CASSTRTSGSDEQFF. The CDR3 coding sequence is TGTGCCAGCAGTACGCGGACTAGCGGGAGCGATGAGCAGTTCTTC.

The chain recombines TRBV11-2 with TRBJ2-5; 7 bases are a match to TRBD1. The better agreement between TRBJ2-7 and the DNA end casts doubt on the J call. CDR3 length: 15 residues. Germline CDR1 SGHAT, CDR2 FQNNGV. CDR3 in DNA: TGTGCCAGCAGCCCGCTCCGGGACAGTCCCTACGAGCAGTACTTC. It is translated as CASSPLRDSPYEQYF.

This clone came up many times. The J gene is TRBJ1-1, the V gene TRBV27; 9 nucleotides match TRBD1. Germline V gene lookup returns CDR1 MNHEY and CDR2 SMNVEV (reference sequence). J was trimmed by 1 base and V by 5 bases; bases with no gene match: 5. This CDR3 is 15 amino acids long. The CDR3 here is CASSPHRGRNTEAFF. The CDR3 DNA reads TGTGCCAGCAGTCCTCACAGGGGGCGGAACACTGAAGCTTTCTTT.

This chain connects TRBV28 to TRBJ2-3; D is possibly TRBD1 (6 bases). V was pared by 3 bases and J by 1 base, with 8 bases between. The germline CDR1 and CDR2 sequences are MDHEN and SYDVKM. The CDR3 has 14 residues. CDR3 DNA: TGTGCCAGCAGTTTTTCAGGGGGCACAGATACGCAGTATTTT. Its translation is CASSFSGGTDTQYF. Drawing the rest from reference TRBV28 and TRBJ2-3, the complete variable domain is DVKVTQSSRYLVKRTGEKVFLECVQDMDHENMFWYRQDPGLGLRLIYFSYDVKMKEKGDIPEGYSVSREKKERFSLILESASTNQTSMYLCASSFSGGTDTQYFGPGTRLTVL.

The rearrangement uses TRBV4-3 and TRBJ1-1, with D uncertain. Trimming pared 0 bases from V and 2 bases from J, leaving 10 bases between. The CDR3 runs 15 residues. CDR1 is LGHNA, CDR2 YSLEER, per germline. For the CDR3, the DNA is TGCGCCAGCAGCCAAGATTGGGAAACCAACACTGAAGCTTTCTTT. As protein: CASSQDWETNTEAFF.

V gene TRBV21-1 combines with J gene TRBJ2-7. TRBV21-1 is termed a pseudogene. The CDR3 spans 11 residues. CDR3 nucleotides: TGTGCCAGCAGCAAGGTCCCATGGGATTTTGTT. This codes for CASSKVPWDFV.

This clone was detected a few times. This sequence joins TRBV9 and TRBJ1-2; D not resolved. V was clipped by 4 bases and J by 4 bases, with 14 bases between them. Germline lookup yields CDR1 SGDLS and CDR2 YYNGEE. This CDR3 region has 14 residues. CDR3 region: CASSLTNQPYGYTF. As DNA, the CDR3 is TGTGCCAGCAGCTTAACGAATCAACCCTATGGCTACACCTTC.

This clone was counted only a few times. The chain employs TRBV4-2 and TRBJ2-7; tentatively, D is TRBD2 (7 bases). There are 15 residues in the CDR3. Germline lookup yields CDR1 LGHNA and CDR2 YNFKEQ. Trimming took off 3 bases at V and 1 base at J, with 13 bases between the two ends. As DNA, the CDR3 is TGTGCCAGCAGCCAGAGGGGGGGCCAGTCCTACGAGCAGTACTTC. Residues: CASSQRGGQSYEQYF.

The J gene is TRBJ1-5, the V gene TRBV7-9; no definite D call. Trimming cost V 5 bases and J 4 bases, with 9 bases left between them. This CDR3 has 13 residues. The V gene's germline CDR1 is SEHNR and CDR2 FQNEAQ (reference sequence). CDR3 residues: CASSPDPNQPQHF. The CDR3 coding sequence is TGTGCCAGCAGCCCTGACCCGAATCAGCCCCAGCATTTT.

This clone was detected ten times or more. The chain carries TRBV7-6 and TRBJ2-7; 8 nucleotides match TRBD2. The CDR3 loop spans 14 amino acids. The junction had 4 bases not matched to a gene; V was cut back by 5 bases and J by 1 base. The germline V gene has CDR1 SGHVS and CDR2 FNYEAQ. The CDR3 nucleotides read TGTGCCAGCAGCACCTTAGCGGGGTCCTACGAGCAGTACTTC. Translating it yields CASSTLAGSYEQYF.

In the case of this clone: A far larger clone is a single base away, which makes a read error likely. V is TRBV7-3 and J is TRBJ2-2, with 7 bases matching TRBD1. The CDR3 runs 14 residues. The trim removed 5 bases at V and 4 bases at J, leaving 4 bases unmatched. Germline CDR1 is SGHTA and CDR2 is FQGTGA. CDR3 nucleotide sequence: TGTGCCAGCAGCCCCGGGACAGCCACCGGGGAGCTGTTTTTT. Protein product: CASSPGTATGELFF.

This CDR3 is CASRPPYNYGYTF. The DNA for the CDR3 is TGTGCCAGCAGGCCTCCATATAACTATGGCTACACCTTC. The chain is built from TRBV28 and TRBJ1-2; D is undetermined. The CDR3 has 13 residues. Trimming left V 6 bases short and J 1 base short, with 9 bases between. Germline V CDR1 and CDR2: MDHEN, SYDVKM.